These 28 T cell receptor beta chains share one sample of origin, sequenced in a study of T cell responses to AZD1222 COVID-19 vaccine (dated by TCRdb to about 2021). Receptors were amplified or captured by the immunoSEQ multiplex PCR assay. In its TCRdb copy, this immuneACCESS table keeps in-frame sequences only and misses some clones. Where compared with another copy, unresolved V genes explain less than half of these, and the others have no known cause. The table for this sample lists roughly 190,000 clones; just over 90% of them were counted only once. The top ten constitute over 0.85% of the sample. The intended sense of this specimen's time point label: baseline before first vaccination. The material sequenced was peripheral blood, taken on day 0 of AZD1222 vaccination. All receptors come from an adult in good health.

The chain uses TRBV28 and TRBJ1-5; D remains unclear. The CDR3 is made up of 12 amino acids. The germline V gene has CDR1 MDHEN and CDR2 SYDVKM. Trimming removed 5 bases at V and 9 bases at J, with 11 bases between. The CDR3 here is CASSRTTPPQHF. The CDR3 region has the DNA TGTGCCAGCAGTCGGACTACGCCGCCCCAGCATTTT.

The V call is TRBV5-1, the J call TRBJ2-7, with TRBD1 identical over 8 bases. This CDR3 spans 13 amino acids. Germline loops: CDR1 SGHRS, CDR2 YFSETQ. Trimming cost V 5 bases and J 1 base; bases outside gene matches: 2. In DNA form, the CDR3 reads TGCGCCAGCAGGGGGACAGGTTCCTACGAGCAGTACTTC. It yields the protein CASRGTGSYEQYF.

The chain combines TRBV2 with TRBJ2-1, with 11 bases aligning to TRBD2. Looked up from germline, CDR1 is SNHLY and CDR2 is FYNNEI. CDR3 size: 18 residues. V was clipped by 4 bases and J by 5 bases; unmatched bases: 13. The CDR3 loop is CASSVRLAGGRGDNEQFF. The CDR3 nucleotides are TGTGCCAGCAGTGTTAGGCTAGCGGGAGGCCGAGGGGACAATGAGCAGTTCTTC.

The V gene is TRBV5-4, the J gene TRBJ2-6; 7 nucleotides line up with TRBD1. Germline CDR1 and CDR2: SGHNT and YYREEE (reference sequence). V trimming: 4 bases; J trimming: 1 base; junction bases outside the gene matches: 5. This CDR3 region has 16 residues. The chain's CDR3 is CASSRDRRSGANVLTF. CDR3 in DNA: TGTGCCAGCAGCCGGGACAGACGATCTGGGGCCAACGTCCTGACTTTC.

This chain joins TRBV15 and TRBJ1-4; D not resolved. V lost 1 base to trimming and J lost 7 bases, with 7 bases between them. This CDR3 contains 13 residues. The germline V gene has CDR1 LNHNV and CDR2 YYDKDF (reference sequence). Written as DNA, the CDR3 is TGTGCCACCAGCAGAGTTGAGTTTGAAAAACTGTTTTTT. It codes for CATSRVEFEKLFF.

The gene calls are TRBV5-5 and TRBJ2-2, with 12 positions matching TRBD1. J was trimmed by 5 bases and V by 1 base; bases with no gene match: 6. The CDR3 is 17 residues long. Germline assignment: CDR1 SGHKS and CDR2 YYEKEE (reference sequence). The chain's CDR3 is CASSLSMGQGATGELFF. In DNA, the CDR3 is TGTGCCAGCAGCTTGTCAATGGGACAGGGGGCAACCGGGGAGCTGTTTTTT.

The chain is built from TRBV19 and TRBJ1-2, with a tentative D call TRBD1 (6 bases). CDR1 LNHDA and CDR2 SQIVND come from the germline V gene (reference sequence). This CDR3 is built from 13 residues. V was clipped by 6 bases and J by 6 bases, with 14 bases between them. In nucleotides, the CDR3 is TGTGCCAGTAGGCTACAGGGATTCGATGGCTACACCTTC. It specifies CASRLQGFDGYTF.

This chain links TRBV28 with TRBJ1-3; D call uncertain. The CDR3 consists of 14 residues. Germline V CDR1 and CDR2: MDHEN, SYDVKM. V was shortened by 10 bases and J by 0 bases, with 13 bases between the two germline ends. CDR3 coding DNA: TGTGCCACCTCGGCGGGATACTCTGGAAACACCATATATTTT. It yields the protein CATSAGYSGNTIYF.

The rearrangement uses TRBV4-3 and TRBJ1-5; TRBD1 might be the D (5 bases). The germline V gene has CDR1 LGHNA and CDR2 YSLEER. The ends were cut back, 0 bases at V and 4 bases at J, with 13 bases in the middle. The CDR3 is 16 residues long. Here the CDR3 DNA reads TGCGCCAGCAGCCAAGAATGGGGCAGGGCAAATCAGCCCCAGCATTTT. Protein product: CASSQEWGRANQPQHF.

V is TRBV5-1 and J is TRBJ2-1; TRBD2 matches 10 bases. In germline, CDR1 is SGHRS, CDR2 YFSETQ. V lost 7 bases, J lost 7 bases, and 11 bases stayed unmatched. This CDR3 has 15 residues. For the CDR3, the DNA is TGCGCCAGCCAGACTCTAGCGGGAGAATTTAATGAGCAGTTCTTC. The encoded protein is CASQTLAGEFNEQFF.

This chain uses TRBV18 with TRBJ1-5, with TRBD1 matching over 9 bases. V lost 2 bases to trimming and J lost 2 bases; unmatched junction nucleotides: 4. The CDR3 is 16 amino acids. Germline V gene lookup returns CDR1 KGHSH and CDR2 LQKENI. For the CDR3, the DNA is TGTGCCAGCTCACCAGAACAGGGGGCCGGCAATCAGCCCCAGCATTTT. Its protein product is CASSPEQGAGNQPQHF.

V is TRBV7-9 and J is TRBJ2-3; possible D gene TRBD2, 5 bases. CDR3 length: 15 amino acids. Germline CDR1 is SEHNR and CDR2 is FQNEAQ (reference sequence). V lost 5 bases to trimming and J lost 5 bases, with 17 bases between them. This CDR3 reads CASSPTRGVLDTQYF. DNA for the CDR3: TGTGCCAGCAGCCCGACCCGGGGTGTTTTAGATACGCAGTATTTT.

The CDR3 reads CASSKIDRVHTEAFF. DNA of the CDR3: TGTGCCAGCAGCAAGATAGACAGGGTTCACACTGAAGCTTTCTTT. The genes are TRBV6-2 or TRBV6-3 and TRBJ1-1; 7 nucleotides align to TRBD1. CDR1 and CDR2 (germline): MNHEY, SVGEGT. This CDR3 is built from 15 residues. With V trimmed by 6 bases and J by 3 bases, 10 bases remained unmatched.

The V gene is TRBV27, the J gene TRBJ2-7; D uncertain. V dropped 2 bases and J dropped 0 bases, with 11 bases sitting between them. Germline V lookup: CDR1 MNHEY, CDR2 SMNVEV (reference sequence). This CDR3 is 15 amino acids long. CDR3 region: CASSLGPPSSYEQYF. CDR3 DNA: TGTGCCAGCAGTTTAGGGCCCCCGAGCTCCTACGAGCAGTACTTC.

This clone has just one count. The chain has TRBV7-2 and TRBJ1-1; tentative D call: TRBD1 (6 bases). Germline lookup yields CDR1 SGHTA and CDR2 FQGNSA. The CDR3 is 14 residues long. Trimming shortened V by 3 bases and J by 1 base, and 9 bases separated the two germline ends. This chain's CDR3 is CASSLGGRNTEAFF. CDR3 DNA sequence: TGTGCCAGCAGCTTGGGGGGCAGGAACACTGAAGCTTTCTTT.

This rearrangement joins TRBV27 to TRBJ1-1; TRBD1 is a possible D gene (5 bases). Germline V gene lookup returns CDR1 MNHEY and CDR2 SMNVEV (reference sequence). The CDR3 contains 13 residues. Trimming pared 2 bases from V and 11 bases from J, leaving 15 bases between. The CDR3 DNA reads TGTGCCAGCAGTTTAATTGGGGGAATTGACGCTTTCTTT. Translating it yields CASSLIGGIDAFF.

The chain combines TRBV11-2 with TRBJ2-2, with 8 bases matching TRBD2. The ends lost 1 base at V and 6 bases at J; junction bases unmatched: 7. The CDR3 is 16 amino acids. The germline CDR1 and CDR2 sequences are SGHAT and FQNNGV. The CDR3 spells CASSLADGRASGELFF. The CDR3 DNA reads TGTGCCAGCAGCTTAGCGGACGGGAGGGCCTCCGGGGAGCTGTTTTTT.

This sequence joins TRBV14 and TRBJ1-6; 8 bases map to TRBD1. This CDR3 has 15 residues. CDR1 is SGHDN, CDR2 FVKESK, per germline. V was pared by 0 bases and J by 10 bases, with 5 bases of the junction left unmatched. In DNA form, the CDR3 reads TGTGCCAGCAGCCAAGATCCCAGGGGGCTCTCACCCCTCCACTTT. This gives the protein CASSQDPRGLSPLHF.

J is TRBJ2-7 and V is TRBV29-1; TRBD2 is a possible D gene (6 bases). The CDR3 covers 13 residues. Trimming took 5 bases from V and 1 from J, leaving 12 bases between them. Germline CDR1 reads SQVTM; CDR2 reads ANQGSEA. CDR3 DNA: TGCAGCGTTTTTGCGGGGAATTCCTACGAGCAGTACTTC. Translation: CSVFAGNSYEQYF.

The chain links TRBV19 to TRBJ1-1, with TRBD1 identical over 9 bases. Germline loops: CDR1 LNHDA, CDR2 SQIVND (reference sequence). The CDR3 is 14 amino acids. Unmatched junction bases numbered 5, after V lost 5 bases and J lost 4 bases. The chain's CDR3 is CASSHRGRGTEAFF. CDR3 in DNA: TGTGCCAGTAGTCACAGGGGGCGCGGCACTGAAGCTTTCTTT.

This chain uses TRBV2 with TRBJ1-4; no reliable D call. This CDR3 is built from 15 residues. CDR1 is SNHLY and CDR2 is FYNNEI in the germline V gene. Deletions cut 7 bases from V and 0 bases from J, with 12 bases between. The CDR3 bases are TGTGCCAGCATTAGGGCGGTCACAACTAATGAAAAACTGTTTTTT. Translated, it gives CASIRAVTTNEKLFF.

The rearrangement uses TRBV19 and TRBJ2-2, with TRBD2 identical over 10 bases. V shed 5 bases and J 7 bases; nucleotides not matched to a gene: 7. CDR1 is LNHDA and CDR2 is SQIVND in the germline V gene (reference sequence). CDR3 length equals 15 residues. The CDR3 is CASSPGLAAIGELFF. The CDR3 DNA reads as TGTGCCAGTAGTCCCGGACTAGCGGCGATCGGGGAGCTGTTTTTT.

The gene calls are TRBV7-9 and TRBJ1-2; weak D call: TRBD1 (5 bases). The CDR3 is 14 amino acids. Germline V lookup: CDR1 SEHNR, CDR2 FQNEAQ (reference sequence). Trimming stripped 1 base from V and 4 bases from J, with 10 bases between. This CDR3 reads CASSLVQGPYGYTF. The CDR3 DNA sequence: TGTGCCAGCAGCTTAGTTCAGGGACCCTATGGCTACACCTTC.

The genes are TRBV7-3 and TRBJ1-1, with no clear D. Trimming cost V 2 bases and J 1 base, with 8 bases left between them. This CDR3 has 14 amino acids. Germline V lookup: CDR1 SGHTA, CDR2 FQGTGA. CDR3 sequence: CASSLDTTNTEAFF. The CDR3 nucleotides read TGTGCCAGCAGCTTAGACACAACGAACACTGAAGCTTTCTTT.

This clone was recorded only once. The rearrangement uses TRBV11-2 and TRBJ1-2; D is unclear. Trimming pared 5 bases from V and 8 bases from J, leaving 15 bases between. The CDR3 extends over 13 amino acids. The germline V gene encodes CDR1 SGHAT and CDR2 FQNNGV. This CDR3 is CASSPEGGRGYTF. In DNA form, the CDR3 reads TGTGCCAGCAGCCCCGAGGGAGGGCGAGGCTACACCTTC.

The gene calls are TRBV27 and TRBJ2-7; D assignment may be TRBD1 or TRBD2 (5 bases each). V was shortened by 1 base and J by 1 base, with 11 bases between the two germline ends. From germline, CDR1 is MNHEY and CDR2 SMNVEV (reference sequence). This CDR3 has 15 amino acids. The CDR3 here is CASSLLGERSYEQYF. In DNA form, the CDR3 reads TGTGCCAGCAGTTTATTGGGGGAGAGATCCTACGAGCAGTACTTC.

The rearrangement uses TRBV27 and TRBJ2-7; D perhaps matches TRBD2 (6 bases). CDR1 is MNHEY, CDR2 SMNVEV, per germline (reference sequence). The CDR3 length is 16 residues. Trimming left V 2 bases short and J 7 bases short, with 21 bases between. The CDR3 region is CASSLPAGSLGGEQYF. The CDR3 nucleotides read TGTGCCAGCAGTTTACCGGCGGGGAGTTTGGGTGGGGAGCAGTACTTC.

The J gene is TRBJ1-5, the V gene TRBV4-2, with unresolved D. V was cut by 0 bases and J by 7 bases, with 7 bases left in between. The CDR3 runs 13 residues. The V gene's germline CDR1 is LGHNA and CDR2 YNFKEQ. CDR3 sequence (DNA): TGTGCCAGCAGCCAAGATCCGGGCCAGCCCCAGCATTTT. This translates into CASSQDPGQPQHF.